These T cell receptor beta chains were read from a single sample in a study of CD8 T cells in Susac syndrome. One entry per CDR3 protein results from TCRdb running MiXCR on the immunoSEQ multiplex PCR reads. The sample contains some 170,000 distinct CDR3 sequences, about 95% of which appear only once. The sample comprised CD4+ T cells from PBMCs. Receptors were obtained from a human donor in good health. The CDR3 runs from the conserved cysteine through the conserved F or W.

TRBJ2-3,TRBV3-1,CASSHREGLNTQYF
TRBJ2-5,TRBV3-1,CASSHRLTGGHETQYF
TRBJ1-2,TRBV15,CATSREDSAYGYTF
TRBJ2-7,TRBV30,CAWSVSLVGYEQYF
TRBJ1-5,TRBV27,CASSVSSNQPQHF
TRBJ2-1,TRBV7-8,CASSSGTSSYNEQFF
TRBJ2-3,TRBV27,CASSTVGGDGTQYF
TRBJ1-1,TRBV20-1,CSASGRRNTEAFF
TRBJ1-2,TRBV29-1,CSVLEGGYTF
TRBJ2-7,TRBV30,CAWSLRAVNEQYF
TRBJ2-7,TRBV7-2,CASSFTTYEQYF